The entry below gives a single TCR beta chain sequence along with its context. This sample stems from a study of T cell changes during pregnancy in multiple sclerosis. TCRdb's copy holds only in-frame clones and misses some; the assay was immunoSEQ multiplex PCR. The table shows 100,000 or so clones, with over 75% occurring only once. Trimming pared 3 bases from V and 0 bases from J, leaving 15 bases between. This CDR3 spans 16 amino acids. Germline CDR1 reads MDHEN; CDR2 reads SYDVKM. The sequence derives from a female donor in good health, enrolled as a control in a pregnancy study. The sequencing used peripheral blood, collected in the second trimester of pregnancy. V is TRBV28 and J is TRBJ2-7; D may be TRBD2 (5 bases). This chain's CDR3 is CASSFPWTGYSYEQYF. In DNA, the CDR3 is TGTGCCAGCAGTTTTCCATGGACGGGATACTCCTACGAGCAGTACTTC.